Below, 26 T cell receptor beta chains from the same sample are listed, as sequenced in a study of human T cells and chemical hapten exposure (dated by TCRdb to the early 2020s). What this sample's time point label stands for: patch test 1, 2 weeks after DPC sensitization. The treatment or condition label for this specimen denotes: therapeutic diphenylcyclopropenone sensitization with weekly scalp DPC. Library prep was done by RACE. Sequencing used a NextSeq 500. TCRdb took the public reads, trimmed them with fastp at Q25, ran MiXCR for clone calling and kept in-frame beta chains. Every CDR3 protein is listed once, alongside the most common genes and DNA of its rows. The sample data list 340,000 or so distinct CDR3 sequences, and about 7% of these were observed just once. The ten largest clonotypes hold about 8% of the sample. The sequencing here drew on whole blood, taken in connection with sensitization to the hapten diphenylcyclopropenone (DPC). Source of these receptors: a woman in her late teens or twenties with alopecia areata. Some clones in this sample may be carry-over from other donors' samples.

The chain links TRBV5-1 to TRBJ1-1, with D possibly TRBD1 on 6 matching bases. Trimming cost V 0 bases and J 4 bases, with 13 bases left between them. The CDR3 is 15 amino acids. Germline assignment: CDR1 SGHRS and CDR2 YFSETQ. CDR3 nucleotides: TGCGCCAGCAGCTTGGCCTACAGGGATGCCACTGAAGCTTTCTTT. Translated: CASSLAYRDATEAFF.

This clonotype was counted only a few times. At one boundary the junction diverges from the germline segment, which might be a read error. The chain is built from TRBV24-1 and TRBJ2-3, with 7 bases fitting TRBD2. This CDR3 has 13 amino acids. From germline, CDR1 is KGHDR and CDR2 SFDVKD. CDR3: CATSARLADTQYF. The CDR3 nucleotides read TGTGCCACCAGTGCACGACTAGCAGACACGCAGTATTTT.

This clonotype was counted only a few times. The chain employs TRBV6-1 and TRBJ2-3; 9 bases are shared with TRBD1. The CDR3 consists of 16 residues. J lost 2 bases, V lost 3 bases, and 6 bases had no gene match. Looked up from germline, CDR1 is MNHNS and CDR2 is SASEGT. The DNA of the CDR3 is TGTGCCAGCAGTGAGGACAGGGGACCCACCACAGATACGCAGTATTTT. This encodes CASSEDRGPTTDTQYF.

The table lists this clonotype with many counts. The rearrangement uses TRBV25-1 and TRBJ1-2; TRBD1 matches at 7 bases. CDR3 size: 15 residues. J lost 4 bases, V lost 2 bases, and 7 bases had no gene match. From germline, CDR1 is MGHDK and CDR2 SYGVNS. CDR3 loop: CASSEGNRGVYGYTF. CDR3 DNA: TGTGCCAGCAGTGAAGGGAACAGGGGTGTCTATGGCTACACCTTC.

The V call is TRBV10-3, the J call TRBJ1-1; D gene uncertain. The CDR3 contains 13 residues. Germline-derived CDR1 and CDR2 are ENHRY and SYGVKD. Between the trimmed V and J ends, which lost 5 bases and 0 bases, there was a span of 7 bases. This chain's CDR3 is CAISRELNTEAFF. The CDR3 DNA reads TGTGCCATCAGTCGAGAATTGAACACTGAAGCTTTCTTT.

The chain has TRBV11-2 and TRBJ2-7; D could derive from TRBD1 or TRBD2 (6 bases each). V was clipped by 1 base and J by 5 bases, with 9 bases between them. Germline values: CDR1 SGHAT, CDR2 FQNNGV. The length of the CDR3 is 13 residues. CDR3 protein: CASSLAGGHEQYF. Here the CDR3 DNA reads TGTGCCAGCAGCTTAGCTGGGGGGCACGAGCAGTACTTC.

This clonotype was observed many times. The V gene is TRBV5-4, the J gene TRBJ2-7; 8 bases fit TRBD2. The germline V gene has CDR1 SGHNT and CDR2 YYREEE (reference sequence). V gave up 0 bases and J gave up 3 bases; unmatched junction bases: 11. This CDR3 spans 17 amino acids. The chain's CDR3 is CASSLGAGVSVIYEQYF. Written as DNA, the CDR3 is TGTGCCAGCAGCTTGGGAGCGGGGGTCAGCGTTATCTACGAGCAGTACTTC.

The chain has TRBV12-5 and TRBJ1-2; 7 positions match TRBD1. The ends lost 0 bases at V and 3 bases at J; junction bases unmatched: 10. In germline, CDR1 is LGHNT, CDR2 FRNRAP. This CDR3 is 17 amino acids long. CDR3 sequence reads: CASGLVLTRGLDYGYTF. CDR3 nucleotide sequence: TGTGCTAGTGGTTTGGTACTTACGAGGGGGCTTGACTATGGCTACACCTTC.

This clonotype was seen only a few times. The genes are TRBV6-1 and TRBJ1-4; D unresolved. Germline V lookup: CDR1 MNHNS, CDR2 SASEGT. Trimming stripped 3 bases from V and 7 bases from J, with 12 bases between. This CDR3 has 14 amino acids. The DNA for the CDR3 is TGTGCCAGCAGTGAGGGTGGAGTAAGTGAAAAACTGTTTTTT. It codes for CASSEGGVSEKLFF.

In this sample, this clonotype turned up many times. This chain links TRBV6-2 or TRBV6-3 with TRBJ2-1; TRBD2 aligns across 7 bases. This CDR3 is built from 12 residues. V was clipped by 7 bases and J by 11 bases; unmatched bases: 8. The germline V gene encodes CDR1 MNHEY and CDR2 SVGEGT. The CDR3 protein is CASKSSGQKQFF. The CDR3 DNA reads as TGTGCCAGCAAATCTAGCGGCCAGAAGCAGTTCTTC.

This clonotype appeared many times. V gene TRBV6-1 combines with J gene TRBJ2-2; tentatively, D is TRBD2 (6 bases). Trimming cost V 6 bases and J 5 bases, with 16 bases left between them. CDR1 MNHNS and CDR2 SASEGT come from the germline V gene. The CDR3 sequence is 15 residues long. The CDR3 DNA is TGTGCCAGCAGCATGGACGGGGGAGGAACCGGGGAGCTGTTTTTT. This translates into CASSMDGGGTGELFF.

This chain links TRBV27 with TRBJ1-1, with D hard to call. The V end lost 2 bases, the J end lost 4 bases, and 8 bases lay between the germline ends. There are 13 residues in the CDR3. Per germline, CDR1 MNHEY and CDR2 SMNVEV (reference sequence). The CDR3 nucleotides read TGTGCCAGCAGTTTAAAGATCGGCACTGAAGCTTTCTTT. Its protein is CASSLKIGTEAFF.

This clonotype has more than one count but fewer than ten. This sequence joins TRBV6-5 and TRBJ1-2; perhaps TRBD1 as D (5 bases). This CDR3 has 15 residues. Germline loops: CDR1 MNHEY, CDR2 SVGAGI. Trimming left V 6 bases short and J 1 base short, with 15 bases between. In DNA, the CDR3 is TGTGCCAGCAGCTTACAAAGGGGAGTTAACTATGGCTACACCTTC. This gives the protein CASSLQRGVNYGYTF.

A few counts support this clonotype. The CDR3 sequence is CAISEDRGRNQPQHF. The CDR3 bases are TGTGCCATCAGTGAGGACAGGGGTCGCAATCAGCCCCAGCATTTT. The V call is TRBV10-3, the J call TRBJ1-5; TRBD1 matches 8 bases. The CDR3 covers 15 residues. Germline V gene sequence: CDR1 ENHRY, CDR2 SYGVKD. Trimming at V came to 2 bases and at J to 2 bases, leaving 2 bases not matched to a gene.

The chain has TRBV10-3 and TRBJ2-3, with 10 bases aligning to TRBD2. Per the germline V gene, CDR1 is ENHRY and CDR2 is SYGVKD. With V trimmed by 9 bases and J by 3 bases, 6 bases remained unmatched. This CDR3 contains 14 residues. The CDR3 loop reads CAISGGAMTDTQYF. The CDR3 region has the DNA TGTGCCATAAGCGGGGGGGCCATGACAGATACGCAGTATTTT.

In its sample, this clonotype was seen a few times. The CDR3 reads CASSSSGGGNQPQHF. Here the CDR3 DNA reads TGTGCCAGCAGTTCGTCTGGTGGTGGCAATCAGCCCCAGCATTTT. The V call is TRBV28, the J call TRBJ1-5; D remains ambiguous. The CDR3 runs 15 residues. Germline loops: CDR1 MDHEN, CDR2 SYDVKM. V was pared by 4 bases and J by 2 bases, with 12 bases between. Together with reference TRBV28 and TRBJ1-5, the CDR3 gives the full variable domain: DVKVTQSSRYLVKRTGEKVFLECVQDMDHENMFWYRQDPGLGLRLIYFSYDVKMKEKGDIPEGYSVSREKKERFSLILESASTNQTSMYLCASSSSGGGNQPQHFGDGTRLSIL.

This clonotype came up many times. This chain joins TRBV10-2 and TRBJ2-3; D is unresolved. V shed 0 bases and J shed 3 bases, with 4 bases lying between them. This CDR3 spans 13 amino acids. The germline CDR1 and CDR2 sequences are WSHSY and SAAADI. Here the CDR3 reads CASSESSTDTQYF. The CDR3 coding sequence is TGCGCCAGCAGTGAGTCTTCGACAGATACGCAGTATTTT.

The sample holds many counts of this clonotype. V gene TRBV5-4 combines with J gene TRBJ2-3; D is possibly TRBD1 (5 bases). The germline V gene has CDR1 SGHNT and CDR2 YYREEE (reference sequence). The CDR3 sequence is 15 residues long. V was pared by 4 bases and J by 4 bases, with 16 bases between. CDR3 sequence reads: CASSPTAGLADTQYF. DNA of the CDR3: TGTGCCAGCAGCCCTACTGCAGGGCTCGCAGATACGCAGTATTTT.

This clonotype occurred a few times. The genes are TRBV20-1 and TRBJ1-5; 7 positions agree with TRBD1. This CDR3 region has 13 residues. V lost 6 bases, J lost 2 bases, and 4 bases stayed unmatched. Looked up from germline, CDR1 is DFQATT and CDR2 is SNEGSKA (reference sequence). CDR3 region: CSARQGGNQPQHF. CDR3 coding DNA: TGCAGTGCGCGACAGGGCGGCAATCAGCCCCAGCATTTT.

In DNA, the CDR3 is TGTGCCAGCAGCCAAGAGCAGGGGGCAATTTCACCCCTCCACTTT. Its protein is CASSQEQGAISPLHF. The chain is built from TRBV14 and TRBJ1-6; the match to TRBD1 covers 8 bases. The CDR3 length is 15 residues. Germline CDR1 is SGHDN and CDR2 is FVKESK. The junction had 4 bases not matched to a gene; V was cut back by 0 bases and J by 9 bases.

This clonotype has just a few counts. The V call is TRBV5-4, the J call TRBJ1-2; weak D call: TRBD1 (5 bases). The CDR3 is 13 residues long. The V gene lost 4 bases and the J gene lost 6 bases, with 13 bases spanning the gap. Germline V lookup: CDR1 SGHNT, CDR2 YYREEE (reference sequence). The CDR3 loop reads CASSPVPQDGYTF. The CDR3 nucleotides are TGTGCCAGCAGCCCAGTGCCACAGGATGGCTACACCTTC.

This clonotype was detected only a few times. The chain recombines TRBV7-9 with TRBJ1-2; 7 bases map to TRBD1. Trimming cost V 5 bases and J 2 bases; bases outside gene matches: 8. The length of the CDR3 is 15 residues. The V gene's germline CDR1 is SEHNR and CDR2 FQNEAQ (reference sequence). The CDR3 DNA is TGTGCCAGCAGCGCCGAACGGACAGGAAACTATGGCTACACCTTC. It translates to CASSAERTGNYGYTF. Variable domain in full (rest from reference TRBV7-9 and TRBJ1-2): DTGVSQNPRHKITKRGQNVTFRCDPISEHNRLYWYRQTLGQGPEFLTYFQNEAQLEKSRLLSDRFSAERPKGSFSTLEIQRTEQGDSAMYLCASSAERTGNYGYTFGSGTRLTVV.

V and J are TRBV4-2 and TRBJ2-5; 7 positions agree with TRBD1. This CDR3 has 15 amino acids. J was trimmed by 5 bases and V by 1 base; bases with no gene match: 7. Germline CDR1 is LGHNA and CDR2 is YNFKEQ. CDR3 sequence: CASSQALGGGETQYF. The CDR3 DNA follows: TGTGCCAGCAGCCAAGCTCTAGGGGGCGGGGAGACCCAGTACTTC.

This clonotype was counted once. The J gene is TRBJ2-7, the V gene TRBV18; 9 bases align to TRBD1. Trimming at V came to 2 bases and at J to 5 bases, leaving 7 bases not matched to a gene. CDR1 and CDR2 (germline): KGHSH, LQKENI. This CDR3 is built from 15 residues. The CDR3: CASSPNRGPPDEQYF. The CDR3 DNA reads TGTGCCAGCTCACCAAACAGGGGGCCCCCGGACGAGCAGTACTTC.

This clonotype was counted at least ten times. The V and J genes are TRBV5-5 and TRBJ2-3; D remains unclear. Trimming stripped 7 bases from V and 3 bases from J, with 18 bases between. The CDR3 loop spans 15 amino acids. The germline gives CDR1 SGHKS, CDR2 YYEKEE (reference sequence). This CDR3 is CASLPNPTSTDTQYF. Here the CDR3 DNA reads TGTGCCAGCCTACCCAATCCTACAAGTACAGATACGCAGTATTTT.

At least ten counts were recorded for this clonotype. One end of the junction fails to match germline, which may point to a read error. The chain has TRBV28 and TRBJ2-5; D is ambiguous. CDR3 size: 12 residues. Germline V gives CDR1 MDHEN, CDR2 SYDVKM. The CDR3 reads CASSSPGPNSNF. The CDR3 DNA is TGTGCCAGCAGTTCCCCCGGTCCTAATTCGAACTTC.